This T cell receptor (beta chain) was captured by sequencing in a study of cytomegalovirus exposure and HLA in healthy donors. Points from the study as a whole: Overall, approximately 150 TCR beta chains were annotated as cytomegalovirus-associated.

A few counts support this clone. What it binds is unknown. PCR involved 60 Vbeta and 13 Jbeta primers. Only in-frame clones appear in the TCRdb table, and some are missing; sequencing was by immunoSEQ multiplex PCR. The data contain about 200,000 clones, roughly 80% of them singletons. This TCR came from a middle-aged man in good health and CMV-seronegative. Sequencing was performed on PBMCs.

CDR3 region: CASSPYSGSNHNEQFF. In nucleotides, the CDR3 is TGTGCCAGCAGCCCCTATAGCGGGAGTAATCACAATGAGCAGTTCTTC. This chain uses TRBV9 with TRBJ2-1; 9 bases align to TRBD2. This CDR3 has 16 residues. The J segment lost 5 bases and the V segment lost 4 bases, leaving 10 bases of the junction unmatched. CDR1 and CDR2 from the germline V gene are SGDLS and YYNGEE.